The clone carrying this TCR beta chain was seen repeatedly, ten times or more. Its antigen is unknown. These data come from a study of cytotoxic CD8 clonotypes in ibrutinib-treated CLL. Study in general: In all, more than ten patients were relapsed/refractory, some 16 were treatment-naive and roughly 18 were IGHV unmutated. After median approximately 6 years, approximately 15 stayed in remission, about 12 progressed; responses roughly 25 partial, 2 complete.

Study-wide results and caveats: Pretreatment clonality was elevated relative to age-matched healthy donors and paralleled circulating CD8+ T-cell counts.

Sequencing used immunoSEQ multiplex PCR; TCRdb keeps in-frame clones, though not all of them. The table lists over 200,000 clones, roughly 73% of them singletons. The TCR was taken from a human donor with chronic lymphocytic leukemia. Sequencing used PBMCs, obtained after 12 months of ibrutinib treatment.

CDR3 loop: CASSERLYEQYF. The CDR3 coding sequence is TGCGCCAGCAGTGAACGCCTCTACGAGCAGTACTTC. The genes are TRBV10-2 and TRBJ2-7; D is unclear. Germline values: CDR1 WSHSY, CDR2 SAAADI. The ends were cut back, 3 bases at V and 3 bases at J, with 6 bases in the middle. The CDR3 runs 12 residues.